The 26 T cell receptor beta chains reported below all come from one sample, sequenced in a study of PD-1 blockade in classical Hodgkin lymphoma. Every single patient, without exception, relapsed after autologous stem cell transplantation, and brentuximab vedotin exposure varied. This table comes from immunoSEQ multiplex PCR, and its TCRdb copy is limited to in-frame clones, with some not included. The sample yields about 98,000 clones, roughly 90% seen once. Specimen: peripheral blood mononuclear cells (PBMCs), collected at baseline. The source is a human donor with classical Hodgkin lymphoma.

V and J are TRBV6-6 and TRBJ1-1; tentatively, D is TRBD1 (5 bases). The CDR3 totals 15 residues. CDR1 and CDR2 from the germline V gene are MNHNY and SVGAGI (reference sequence). The ends were cut back, 6 bases at V and 4 bases at J, with 18 bases in the middle. The CDR3 is CASRAVAGSGTEAFF. The DNA of the CDR3 is TGTGCCAGCAGGGCAGTGGCAGGGAGCGGCACTGAAGCTTTCTTT.

This chain connects TRBV19 to TRBJ1-2; perhaps TRBD1 as D (6 bases). Germline V gene sequence: CDR1 LNHDA, CDR2 SQIVND (reference sequence). The CDR3 contains 18 residues. Trimming stripped 9 bases from V and 5 bases from J, with 31 bases between. CDR3 loop: CASIRTFTGTLLTYGYTF. The CDR3 nucleotides read TGTGCCAGCATACGGACCTTTACTGGGACACTTCTTACTTATGGCTACACCTTC.

The chain employs TRBV28 and TRBJ1-5; D perhaps matches TRBD1 (6 bases). Germline values: CDR1 MDHEN, CDR2 SYDVKM. The CDR3 has 16 amino acids. The V and J ends lost 8 bases and 5 bases respectively, with 22 bases between them. CDR3 sequence: CASPPVHGQGHQPQHF. The CDR3, as DNA: TGTGCCAGCCCTCCGGTGCACGGGCAGGGGCATCAGCCCCAGCATTTT.

The rearrangement uses TRBV25-1 and TRBJ2-7; the D is unclear. The CDR3 extends over 12 amino acids. Germline V gene data show CDR1 as MGHDK and CDR2 as SYGVNS. The ends were cut back, 5 bases at V and 6 bases at J, with 11 bases in the middle. CDR3 sequence (DNA): TGTGCCAGCAGTCCAGGTCTTGGCGAGCAGTACTTC. The encoded protein is CASSPGLGEQYF.

The gene calls are TRBV10-1 and TRBJ1-1; perhaps TRBD1 as D (6 bases). CDR3 length: 13 residues. Trimming took off 3 bases at V and 7 bases at J, with 12 bases between the two ends. CDR1 WNHNN and CDR2 SYGVQD come from the germline V gene (reference sequence). This CDR3 is CASSDAGGGEAFF. DNA for the CDR3: TGCGCCAGCAGTGACGCCGGGGGCGGTGAAGCTTTCTTT.

As DNA, the CDR3 is TGTGCCAGTAGTATCCTACAGGGTATAAGTGGCTACACCTTC. It yields the protein CASSILQGISGYTF. The rearrangement uses TRBV19 and TRBJ1-2; a weak D match, TRBD1 (6 bases). The CDR3 runs 14 residues. Germline V gene data show CDR1 as LNHDA and CDR2 as SQIVND (reference sequence). Trimming took 3 bases from V and 7 from J, leaving 15 bases between them.

This chain joins TRBV5-1 and TRBJ2-1; 11 bases are a match to TRBD2. V shed 7 bases, J shed 3 bases, and the junction held 6 bases outside the gene matches. This CDR3 contains 15 residues. Germline V CDR1 and CDR2: SGHRS, YFSETQ. The CDR3: CASGRLAGNYNEQFF. CDR3 nucleotides: TGCGCCAGCGGTAGACTAGCGGGGAACTACAATGAGCAGTTCTTC.

The chain employs TRBV10-1 and TRBJ2-1, with 9 nucleotides matching TRBD2. The ends lost 4 bases at V and 4 bases at J; junction bases unmatched: 8. The germline V gene has CDR1 WNHNN and CDR2 SYGVQD (reference sequence). There are 16 residues in the CDR3. The CDR3 region has the DNA TGCGCCAGCAGTGCGACTAGCGGCCCGATATACAATGAGCAGTTCTTC. Amino acids: CASSATSGPIYNEQFF.

The chain carries TRBV6-5 and TRBJ1-5; 8 bases fit TRBD1. The CDR3 has 14 residues. The germline V gene has CDR1 MNHEY and CDR2 SVGAGI. V dropped 5 bases and J dropped 5; count of bases not matched to a gene: 5. The CDR3 region is CASSLGDRYQPQHF. In nucleotides, the CDR3 is TGTGCCAGCAGTCTAGGGGACAGGTATCAGCCCCAGCATTTT.

V usage is TRBV5-6 and J usage is TRBJ2-7; 9 bases fit TRBD1. Germline loops: CDR1 SGHDT, CDR2 YYEEEE. The CDR3 contains 14 residues. Unmatched junction bases numbered 10, after V lost 4 bases and J lost 8 bases. CDR3 nucleotides: TGTGCCAGCAGCCTCCCTTCCGGACAGGGGAAGCAGTACTTC. Residues: CASSLPSGQGKQYF.

J is TRBJ1-1 and V is TRBV28; the D gene is possibly TRBD1 (6 bases). This CDR3 has 17 residues. Germline CDR1 and CDR2: MDHEN and SYDVKM. The V end was cut by 5 bases, the J end by 3 bases, with 22 bases between. The CDR3 region is CASSPLGNRAKDTEAFF. The CDR3 DNA follows: TGTGCCAGCAGTCCCCTAGGCAACAGGGCGAAGGACACTGAAGCTTTCTTT.

The chain joins TRBV19 to TRBJ2-3, with D uncertain. Trimming removed 4 bases at V and 2 bases at J, with 4 bases between. Per the germline V gene, CDR1 is LNHDA and CDR2 is SQIVND (reference sequence). The CDR3 covers 12 residues. The CDR3 nucleotides are TGTGCCAGTAGTAGAGCCACAGATACGCAGTATTTT. Protein: CASSRATDTQYF. The variable domain in full, with the rest retrieved from reference TRBV19 and TRBJ2-3, is DGGITQSPKYLFRKEGQNVTLSCEQNLNHDAMYWYRQDPGQGLRLIYYSQIVNDFQKGDIAEGYSVSREKKESFPLTVTSAQKNPTAFYLCASSRATDTQYFGPGTRLTVL.

This chain connects TRBV11-2 to TRBJ2-1; 9 nucleotides agree with TRBD2. Germline V CDR1 and CDR2: SGHAT, FQNNGV. This CDR3 spans 18 amino acids. Trimming removed 4 bases from V and 4 bases from J; junction bases left unmatched: 14. In DNA, the CDR3 is TGTGCCAGCAGCTCACAAGGGGAAGCGGGAGGTACATACAATGAGCAGTTCTTC. Translation gives CASSSQGEAGGTYNEQFF.

V usage is TRBV9 and J usage is TRBJ2-2; D might be TRBD1 (6 bases). Germline CDR1 and CDR2: SGDLS and YYNGEE. Trimming removed 3 bases at V and 6 bases at J, with 12 bases between. CDR3 size: 14 residues. CDR3 bases: TGTGCCAGCAGCGAACCAGGGGTTGCCGGGGAGCTGTTTTTT. It encodes CASSEPGVAGELFF. The full variable domain, in which reference TRBV9 and TRBJ2-2 provide the parts outside the CDR3, is DSGVTQTPKHLITATGQRVTLRCSPRSGDLSVYWYQQSLDQGLQFLIQYYNGEERAKGNILERFSAQQFPDLHSELNLSSLELGDSALYFCASSEPGVAGELFFGEGSRLTVL.

The chain carries TRBV9 and TRBJ2-7, with 7 bases aligning to TRBD2. The CDR3 runs 15 residues. V shed 0 bases, J shed 4 bases, and the junction held 7 bases outside the gene matches. CDR1 and CDR2 (germline): SGDLS, YYNGEE. The DNA of the CDR3 is TGTGCCAGCAGCGTAGGTGCTAGCGGAGTATACGAGCAGTACTTC. It is translated as CASSVGASGVYEQYF.

This clone is a singleton in its sample. The chain employs TRBV14 and TRBJ1-2, with D maybe TRBD1 (6 bases). Trimming pared 2 bases from V and 4 bases from J, leaving 17 bases between. Per the germline V gene, CDR1 is SGHDN and CDR2 is FVKESK. The CDR3 is 16 amino acids. CDR3 DNA sequence: TGTGCCAGCAGCCAACGGGGGGGCGCTCTATTCTATGGCTACACCTTC. Translated: CASSQRGGALFYGYTF.

This clone appeared once. The chain links TRBV2 to TRBJ2-7, with TRBD2 identical over 9 bases. Germline lookup yields CDR1 SNHLY and CDR2 FYNNEI. V lost 0 bases and J lost 4; bases outside the gene matches: 13. This CDR3 spans 18 amino acids. The DNA of the CDR3 is TGTGCCAGCAGTGAAGCCGGGACTAGCCCAACGGTAAATTACGAGCAGTACTTC. Protein sequence: CASSEAGTSPTVNYEQYF. Full variable domain (rest looked up from reference TRBV2 and TRBJ2-7): EPEVTQTPSHQVTQMGQEVILRCVPISNHLYFYWYRQILGQKVEFLVSFYNNEISEKSEIFDDQFSVERPDGSNFTLKIRSTKLEDSAMYFCASSEAGTSPTVNYEQYFGPGTRLTVT.

The chain links TRBV6-1 to TRBJ2-7, with 10 bases that match TRBD2. J was trimmed by 6 bases and V by 3 bases; bases with no gene match: 14. The CDR3 covers 17 residues. CDR1 MNHNS and CDR2 SASEGT come from the germline V gene. CDR3 region: CASSDSFLLAGVVEQYF. The CDR3 DNA sequence: TGTGCCAGCAGTGATTCATTCTTGCTAGCGGGAGTCGTCGAGCAGTACTTC.

This rearrangement joins TRBV4-1 to TRBJ2-3, with a possible D match to TRBD2 (6 bases). The germline V gene encodes CDR1 MGHRA and CDR2 YSYEKL. Trimming removed 7 bases from V and 6 bases from J, with 8 bases in between. The CDR3 runs 11 residues. In DNA, the CDR3 is TGCGCCAGCACCCGGGGGGATACGCAGTATTTT. Translating it yields CASTRGDTQYF.

The J gene is TRBJ1-1, the V gene TRBV6-1, with D perhaps matching TRBD1 (6 bases). Germline CDR1 reads MNHNS; CDR2 reads SASEGT. Trimming removed 5 bases from V and 0 bases from J, with 10 bases in between. The CDR3 length is 14 residues. Written as DNA, the CDR3 is TGTGCCAGCAGTCTACGACAGGTGAACACTGAAGCTTTCTTT. Its protein is CASSLRQVNTEAFF.

This chain links TRBV10-3 with TRBJ2-3; 9 nucleotides align to TRBD1. Germline CDR1 and CDR2: ENHRY and SYGVKD. The CDR3 has 15 amino acids. The junction had 9 bases not matched to a gene; V was cut back by 5 bases and J by 6 bases. CDR3 residues: CAISLTGGSWDTQYF. CDR3 bases: TGTGCCATCAGTCTGACAGGGGGGTCATGGGATACGCAGTATTTT.

This clone was detected once. The CDR3: CASSYSRADTQYF. Here the CDR3 DNA reads TGTGCCAGCAGTTACTCGAGAGCGGATACGCAGTATTTT. The J gene is TRBJ2-3, the V gene TRBV6-5; D gene ambiguous. Trimming left V 0 bases short and J 6 bases short, with 7 bases between. CDR3 length equals 13 residues. Germline CDR1 is MNHEY and CDR2 is SVGAGI.

The CDR3 bases are TGTGCCAGCAGGAAGGGCAGGAACACTGAAGCTTTCTTT. This translates into CASRKGRNTEAFF. The rearrangement uses TRBV11-2 and TRBJ1-1, with unresolved D. The germline gives CDR1 SGHAT, CDR2 FQNNGV. The length of the CDR3 is 13 residues. Trimming shortened V by 6 bases and J by 1 base, and 9 bases separated the two germline ends.

V gene TRBV4-1 combines with J gene TRBJ2-3; D may match TRBD1 or TRBD2 (5 bases each). V was clipped by 1 base and J by 8 bases, with 13 bases between them. CDR3 size: 14 residues. From germline, CDR1 is MGHRA and CDR2 YSYEKL. CDR3 sequence: CASSQVETGTTQYF. The CDR3 nucleotides read TGCGCCAGCAGCCAAGTTGAAACCGGGACTACGCAGTATTTT.

This chain links TRBV2 with TRBJ1-2; 9 bases are a match to TRBD1. The V and J ends lost 6 bases and 7 bases, in that order; junction bases with no gene match: 3. Germline CDR1 and CDR2: SNHLY and FYNNEI. This CDR3 spans 12 amino acids. The CDR3 nucleotides are TGTGCCAGCAGACAGGGGGCTCGTGGCTACACCTTC. As protein: CASRQGARGYTF. Full variable domain (outside the CDR3, taken from reference TRBV2 and TRBJ1-2): EPEVTQTPSHQVTQMGQEVILRCVPISNHLYFYWYRQILGQKVEFLVSFYNNEISEKSEIFDDQFSVERPDGSNFTLKIRSTKLEDSAMYFCASRQGARGYTFGSGTRLTVV.

This chain uses TRBV5-1 with TRBJ2-5, with D tentatively TRBD1 (6 bases). Near its end, the DNA agrees better with TRBJ2-7, so the J call may be wrong. This CDR3 is built from 15 residues. CDR1 and CDR2 (germline): SGHRS, YFSETQ. CDR3 protein: CASSSTTGYSYEQYF. The CDR3 DNA reads as TGCGCCAGCAGCTCCACGACAGGCTACTCCTACGAGCAGTACTTC.